The next 13 T cell receptor beta chains were all read from a single sample in a study of cytomegalovirus exposure and HLA in healthy donors. The PCR made use of 60 Vbeta and 13 Jbeta primers. The table came from immunoSEQ multiplex PCR; TCRdb's copy has only in-frame clones and leaves some out. Here the sample spans some 160,000 clones, around four fifths being singletons. Sequenced material: PBMCs. The origin of the receptors is a young man in good health and CMV-seronegative.

CDR3 protein: CASSFLQGPYGYTF. The CDR3 DNA reads TGTGCCAGCAGCTTCCTACAGGGCCCCTATGGCTACACCTTC. The chain links TRBV7-2 to TRBJ1-2; D possibly corresponds to TRBD1 (6 bases). Germline V lookup: CDR1 SGHTA, CDR2 FQGNSA. CDR3 length: 14 residues. The germline V and J ends were trimmed by 3 bases and 4 bases, with 12 bases remaining between them.

The count of this clone is one. The CDR3 coding sequence is TGTGCCAGCAGCCTTGGGACTAGCGGGAGGGTAACAGATACGCAGTATTTT. Translation gives CASSLGTSGRVTDTQYF. This chain links TRBV9 with TRBJ2-3; TRBD2 agrees at 16 bases. CDR3 size: 17 residues. Germline assignment: CDR1 SGDLS and CDR2 YYNGEE. Unmatched junction bases numbered 5, after V lost 4 bases and J lost 3 bases.

The chain links TRBV15 to TRBJ2-2, with D possibly being TRBD1 (5 bases). The CDR3 is 13 amino acids. Germline-derived CDR1 and CDR2 are LNHNV and YYDKDF (reference sequence). Between the trimmed V and J ends, which lost 5 bases and 6 bases, there was a span of 10 bases. Here the CDR3 reads CATSPQGSGELFF. CDR3 DNA sequence: TGTGCCACCAGCCCCCAGGGATCCGGGGAGCTGTTTTTT. Using reference TRBV15 and TRBJ2-2 for the parts outside the CDR3, the full variable domain is DAMVIQNPRYQVTQFGKPVTLSCSQTLNHNVMYWYQQKSSQAPKLLFHYYDKDFNNEADTPDNFQSRRPNTSFCFLDIRSPGLGDTAMYLCATSPQGSGELFFGEGSRLTVL.

V gene TRBV7-2 combines with J gene TRBJ1-1, with D possibly matching TRBD1 (6 bases). This CDR3 region has 15 residues. V gave up 0 bases and J gave up 5 bases, with 13 bases separating them. Germline V gene sequence: CDR1 SGHTA, CDR2 FQGNSA. The CDR3: CASSLAIQGWTEAFF. The CDR3 nucleotides are TGTGCCAGCAGCTTAGCGATACAGGGTTGGACTGAAGCTTTCTTT. The full variable domain, in which reference TRBV7-2 and TRBJ1-1 provide the parts outside the CDR3, is GAGVSQSPSNKVTEKGKDVELRCDPISGHTALYWYRQSLGQGLEFLIYFQGNSAPDKSGLPSDRFSAERTGGSVSTLTIQRTQQEDSAVYLCASSLAIQGWTEAFFGQGTRLTVV.

V usage is TRBV5-1 and J usage is TRBJ2-2; the D gene is possibly TRBD2 (5 bases). Trimming pared 0 bases from V and 7 bases from J, leaving 13 bases between. This CDR3 region has 15 residues. The V gene's germline CDR1 is SGHRS and CDR2 YFSETQ. In DNA, the CDR3 is TGCGCCAGCAGCTTGGAACTAGGCGGTATCGGGGAGCTGTTTTTT. Translating it yields CASSLELGGIGELFF.

The chain is built from TRBV11-2 and TRBJ2-3, with TRBD2 matching 9 bases. Trimming cost V 5 bases and J 4 bases; bases outside gene matches: 7. The V gene's germline CDR1 is SGHAT and CDR2 FQNNGV. The CDR3 spans 15 residues. The CDR3 bases are TGTGCCAGCAGCGTCAGCGGGAGGCGGGCAGATACGCAGTATTTT. The encoded protein is CASSVSGRRADTQYF.

The chain has TRBV18 and TRBJ1-2; the match to TRBD1 covers 10 bases. Germline lookup yields CDR1 KGHSH and CDR2 LQKENI. V trimming: 6 bases; J trimming: 2 bases; junction bases outside the gene matches: 6. The CDR3 is 15 residues long. CDR3 sequence (DNA): TGTGCCAGCTCTTTTGGGACAGGGGCGAACTATGGCTACACCTTC. It is translated as CASSFGTGANYGYTF.

The chain has TRBV7-2 and TRBJ2-5; maybe TRBD2 (5 bases). V dropped 1 base and J dropped 4 bases, with 10 bases sitting between them. Germline V gene sequence: CDR1 SGHTA, CDR2 FQGNSA. This CDR3 spans 14 amino acids. The CDR3 nucleotides are TGTGCCAGCAGCTTAGAGCGGTTTGTAGAGACCCAGTACTTC. Translation gives CASSLERFVETQYF.

The chain uses TRBV5-1 and TRBJ2-2, with TRBD1 matching over 9 bases. Germline loops: CDR1 SGHRS, CDR2 YFSETQ. The V segment lost 0 bases and the J segment 6 bases; nucleotides outside the gene matches: 6. This CDR3 spans 16 amino acids. CDR3 sequence: CASSLGGQGIPGELFF. The CDR3 region has the DNA TGCGCCAGCAGCTTGGGCGGACAGGGGATCCCCGGGGAGCTGTTTTTT.

The chain recombines TRBV5-4 with TRBJ1-1; D possibly corresponds to TRBD1 (5 bases). The CDR3 has 15 residues. The germline V gene has CDR1 SGHNT and CDR2 YYREEE (reference sequence). Trimming pared 0 bases from V and 0 bases from J, leaving 9 bases between. The CDR3 loop reads CASSLARGMNTEAFF. CDR3 sequence (DNA): TGTGCCAGCAGCTTGGCGCGGGGGATGAACACTGAAGCTTTCTTT.

The CDR3, as DNA: TGCAGCGTAGAAAGGACAGGGATAAGAAGAATGGATACGCAGTATTTT. It is translated as CSVERTGIRRMDTQYF. This chain uses TRBV29-1 with TRBJ2-3; 8 nucleotides line up with TRBD1. The CDR3 runs to 16 residues. The V segment lost 6 bases and the J segment 6 bases; nucleotides outside the gene matches: 17. CDR1 SQVTM and CDR2 ANQGSEA come from the germline V gene.

Worth noting for this clone: Other DNA sequences from this sample encode an identical CDR3 as well. The chain combines TRBV28 with TRBJ1-5, with a possible D match to TRBD1 (5 bases). CDR1 and CDR2 (germline): MDHEN, SYDVKM. Between the trimmed V and J ends, which lost 9 bases and 3 bases, there was a span of 21 bases. The CDR3 consists of 16 residues. The CDR3 bases are TGTGCCAGTAGGACCCCGGGGGAGGGTTACAATCAGCCCCAGCATTTT. Translation gives CASRTPGEGYNQPQHF. Using reference TRBV28 and TRBJ1-5 for the parts outside the CDR3, the full variable domain is DVKVTQSSRYLVKRTGEKVFLECVQDMDHENMFWYRQDPGLGLRLIYFSYDVKMKEKGDIPEGYSVSREKKERFSLILESASTNQTSMYLCASRTPGEGYNQPQHFGDGTRLSIL.

The chain links TRBV5-5 to TRBJ1-3; TRBD1 matches 7 bases. V lost 4 bases and J lost 0; bases outside the gene matches: 7. From germline, CDR1 is SGHKS and CDR2 YYEKEE (reference sequence). The CDR3 has 16 amino acids. CDR3 sequence (DNA): TGTGCCAGCAGCACAGGGACAGCCAACTCTGGAAACACCATATATTTT. Its protein product is CASSTGTANSGNTIYF. Filled out from reference TRBV5-5 and TRBJ1-3, the complete variable domain reads DAGVTQSPTHLIKTRGQQVTLRCSPISGHKSVSWYQQVLGQGPQFIFQYYEKEERGRGNFPDRFSARQFPNYSSELNVNALLLGDSALYLCASSTGTANSGNTIYFGEGSWLTVV.